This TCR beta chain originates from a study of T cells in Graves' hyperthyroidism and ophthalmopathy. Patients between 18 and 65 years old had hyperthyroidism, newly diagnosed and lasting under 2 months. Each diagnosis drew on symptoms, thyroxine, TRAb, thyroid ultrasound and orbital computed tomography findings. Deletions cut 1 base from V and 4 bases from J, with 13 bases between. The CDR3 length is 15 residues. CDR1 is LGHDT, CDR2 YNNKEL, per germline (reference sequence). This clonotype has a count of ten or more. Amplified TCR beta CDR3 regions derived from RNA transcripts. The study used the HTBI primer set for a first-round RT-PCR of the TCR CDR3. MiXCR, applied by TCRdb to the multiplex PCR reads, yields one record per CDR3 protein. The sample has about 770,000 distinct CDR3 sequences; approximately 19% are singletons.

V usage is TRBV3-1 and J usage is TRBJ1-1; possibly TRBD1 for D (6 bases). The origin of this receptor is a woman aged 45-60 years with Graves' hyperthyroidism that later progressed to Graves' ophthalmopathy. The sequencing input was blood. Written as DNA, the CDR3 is TGTGCCAGCAGCCAAGTTAGGACAGACGGCACTGAAGCTTTCTTT. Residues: CASSQVRTDGTEAFF.